Listed below are T cell receptor beta chains from one sample, sequenced in a study of metastatic and nonmetastatic thyroid tumors. Via MiXCR, TCRdb re-called the PCR reads. This table holds approximately 20,000 clones, 37% found once. The sample was tumor tissue. The receptors stem from a female donor with papillary thyroid cancer or a benign thyroid nodule (not recorded which). Some clones in this sample may be carry-over from other donors' samples. The CDR3 runs from the conserved cysteine through the conserved F or W. A D gene is named only where the DNA matches it firmly. Size is omitted from some rows. Given values are once, few, many or a class for expanded clones.

D gene: TRBD1; J gene: TRBJ2-1; V gene: TRBV6-2/TRBV6-3; clone size: NA; CDR3 DNA: TGTGCCAGCAGTTACCCACGACGAGGTTTCAGGACAGGGCTATACAATGAGCAGTTCTTC; CDR3 protein: CASSYPRRGFRTGLYNEQFF
D gene: NA; J gene: TRBJ2-3; V gene: TRBV28; clone size: few; CDR3 DNA: TGTGCCAGCAGTCTCCCGGGTGGGTCAGATACGCAGTATTTT; CDR3 protein: CASSLPGGSDTQYF
D gene: NA; J gene: TRBJ2-7; V gene: TRBV27; clone size: few; CDR3 DNA: TGTGCCAGCAGTTTCGCGGGGAGCTCCTACGAGCAGTACTTC; CDR3 protein: CASSFAGSSYEQYF
D gene: NA; J gene: TRBJ2-7; V gene: TRBV14; clone size: NA; CDR3 DNA: TGTGCCAGCAGCCAAGATGAAATCTCCTACGAGCAGTACTTC; CDR3 protein: CASSQDEISYEQYF
D gene: NA; J gene: TRBJ2-1; V gene: TRBV11-2; clone size: NA; CDR3 DNA: TGTGCCAGCAGCCTCGAGGGCGCGGGACACAATGAGCAGTTCTTC; CDR3 protein: CASSLEGAGHNEQFF
D gene: NA; J gene: TRBJ2-1; V gene: TRBV4-2; clone size: many; CDR3 DNA: TGTGCCAGCAGCCAAGAGGGCGCCAGTGAGCAGTTCTTC; CDR3 protein: CASSQEGASEQFF
D gene: NA; J gene: TRBJ2-3; V gene: TRBV6-5; clone size: few; CDR3 DNA: TGTGCCAGCGTCGGTCGGGGCCCAACTTTGACTAGCACAGATACGCAGTATTTT; CDR3 protein: CASVGRGPTLTSTDTQYF
D gene: TRBD2; J gene: TRBJ2-1; V gene: TRBV24-1; clone size: few; CDR3 DNA: TGTGCCACCAGTGATCCAGGGCTAGCGGGGAGTAATGAGCAGTTCTTC; CDR3 protein: CATSDPGLAGSNEQFF
D gene: TRBD1; J gene: TRBJ2-7; V gene: TRBV11-3; clone size: NA; CDR3 DNA: TGTGCCAGCAGTCGAGGACAGGGCTCCAATTACGAGCAGTACTTC; CDR3 protein: CASSRGQGSNYEQYF
D gene: NA; J gene: TRBJ1-1; V gene: TRBV6-1; clone size: few; CDR3 DNA: TGTGCCAGCAGTGAGCGGGACGGACCGAACACTGAAGCTTTCTTT; CDR3 protein: CASSERDGPNTEAFF
D gene: TRBD2; J gene: TRBJ2-7; V gene: TRBV20-1; clone size: once; CDR3 DNA: TGCAGTGCTAGTTTCCTAGCGGGAGACTACGAGCAGTACTTC; CDR3 protein: CSASFLAGDYEQYF